This T cell receptor beta chain was sequenced during a study of T-cell reconstitution after alpha-beta-depleted transplantation in children. Preparation of the TCRbeta library used unique molecular identifiers. A single record per CDR3 protein comes from TCRdb applying MiXCR to the PCR reads. Of nearly 550,000 distinct CDR3 sequences detected, about 18% appear once; the ten largest clones hold 3.3%. V shed 3 bases, J shed 2 bases, and the junction held 10 bases outside the gene matches. This CDR3 is built from 17 residues. Germline V gene lookup returns CDR1 SNHLY and CDR2 FYNNEI. The rearrangement links TRBV2 to TRBJ2-3, with 8 bases matching TRBD2. The origin of this receptor is a human donor who donated a stem cell graft to a child with acute lymphoblastic leukemia. The sequencing here drew on PBMCs from the stem cell graft donor, taken from the stem cell graft. For the CDR3, the DNA is TGTGCCAGCAGTGAGGTTCTGCTAGCGGGCCACACAGATACGCAGTATTTT. Its protein product is CASSEVLLAGHTDTQYF.